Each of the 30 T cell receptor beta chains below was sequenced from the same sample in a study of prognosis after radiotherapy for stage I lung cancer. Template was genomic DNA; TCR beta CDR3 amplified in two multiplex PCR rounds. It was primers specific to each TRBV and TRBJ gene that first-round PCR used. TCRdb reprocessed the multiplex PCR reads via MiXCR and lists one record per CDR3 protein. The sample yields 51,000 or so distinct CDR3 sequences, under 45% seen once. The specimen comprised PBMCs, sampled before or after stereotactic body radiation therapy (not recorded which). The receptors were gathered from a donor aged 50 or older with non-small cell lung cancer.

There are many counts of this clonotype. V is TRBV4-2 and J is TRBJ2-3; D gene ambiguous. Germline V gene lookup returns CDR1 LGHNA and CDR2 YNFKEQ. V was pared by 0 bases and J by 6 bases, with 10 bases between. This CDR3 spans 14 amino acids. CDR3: CASSQEDLWDTQYF. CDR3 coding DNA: TGTGCCAGCAGCCAAGAAGACCTGTGGGATACGCAGTATTTT.

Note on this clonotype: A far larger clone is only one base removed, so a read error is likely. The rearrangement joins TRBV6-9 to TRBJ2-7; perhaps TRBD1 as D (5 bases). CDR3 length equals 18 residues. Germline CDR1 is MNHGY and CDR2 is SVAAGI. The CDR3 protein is CASSYRSRVPQAPYDQYF. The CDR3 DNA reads TGTGCCAGCAGTTACCGGAGCAGGGTCCCACAGGCTCCCTACGATCAGTACTTC.

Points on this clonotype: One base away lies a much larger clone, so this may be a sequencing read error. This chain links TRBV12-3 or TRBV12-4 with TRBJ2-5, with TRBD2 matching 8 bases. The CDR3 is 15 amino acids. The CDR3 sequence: CPSSSSAGAGETQYF. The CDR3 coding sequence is TGTCCCAGCAGTTCGTCAGCGGGAGCAGGGGAGACCCAGTACTTC.

The CDR3 DNA sequence: TGTGCCAGCAGTTACTCGCGGTCGACCTACGAGCAGTACTTC. Translation: CASSYSRSTYEQYF. The genes are TRBV6-5 and TRBJ2-7; no definite D call. Germline assignment: CDR1 MNHEY and CDR2 SVGAGI. CDR3 size: 14 residues. V shed 0 bases and J shed 2 bases, with 8 bases lying between them.

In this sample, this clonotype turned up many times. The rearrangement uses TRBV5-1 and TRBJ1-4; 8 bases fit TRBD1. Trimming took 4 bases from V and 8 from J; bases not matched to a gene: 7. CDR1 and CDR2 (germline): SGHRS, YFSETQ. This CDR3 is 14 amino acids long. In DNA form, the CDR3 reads TGCGCCAGCAGCGCCGGGACAGGAGTCGAAAAACTGTTTTTT. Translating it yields CASSAGTGVEKLFF. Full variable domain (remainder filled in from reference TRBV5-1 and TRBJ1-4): KAGVTQTPRYLIKTRGQQVTLSCSPISGHRSVSWYQQTPGQGLQFLFEYFSETQRNKGNFPGRFSGRQFSNSRSEMNVSTLELGDSALYLCASSAGTGVEKLFFGSGTQLSVL.

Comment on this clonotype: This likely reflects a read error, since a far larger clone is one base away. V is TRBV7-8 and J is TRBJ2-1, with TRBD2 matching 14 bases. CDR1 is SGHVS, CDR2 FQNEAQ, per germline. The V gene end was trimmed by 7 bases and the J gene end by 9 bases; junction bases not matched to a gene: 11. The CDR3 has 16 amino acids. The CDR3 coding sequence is TGTGCCAGCATCCCCACCGGGACTAGCGGGAGAAGTGAGCAGTTCTTC. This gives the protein CASIPTGTSGRSEQFF.

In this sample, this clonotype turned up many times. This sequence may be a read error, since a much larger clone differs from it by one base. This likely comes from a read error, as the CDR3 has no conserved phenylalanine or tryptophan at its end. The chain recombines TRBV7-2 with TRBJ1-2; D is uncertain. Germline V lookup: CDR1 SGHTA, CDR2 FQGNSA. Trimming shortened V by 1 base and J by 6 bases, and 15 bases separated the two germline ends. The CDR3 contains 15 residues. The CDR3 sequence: CASSLVEATPHGYTL. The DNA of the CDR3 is TGTGCCAGCAGCTTAGTGGAGGCAACTCCACATGGCTACACCCTC.

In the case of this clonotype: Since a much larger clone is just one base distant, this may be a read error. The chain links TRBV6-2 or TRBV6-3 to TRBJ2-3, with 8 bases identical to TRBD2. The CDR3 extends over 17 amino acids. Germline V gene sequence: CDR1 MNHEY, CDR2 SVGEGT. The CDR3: CAGRRRTSGGVADTQYF. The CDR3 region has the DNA TGTGCCGGCAGACGCCGAACTAGCGGCGGAGTCGCAGATACGCAGTATTTT.

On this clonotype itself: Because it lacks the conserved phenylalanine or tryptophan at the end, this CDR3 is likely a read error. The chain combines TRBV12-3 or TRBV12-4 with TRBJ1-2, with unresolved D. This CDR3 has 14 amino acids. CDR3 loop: CANSPSGSKPGYTL. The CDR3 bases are TGTGCCAACAGTCCATCGGGCAGTAAGCCTGGCTACACCCTC.

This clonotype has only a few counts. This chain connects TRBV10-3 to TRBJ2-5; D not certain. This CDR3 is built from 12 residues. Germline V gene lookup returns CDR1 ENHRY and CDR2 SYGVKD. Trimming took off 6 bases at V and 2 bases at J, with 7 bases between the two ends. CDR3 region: CAIRAAQETQYF. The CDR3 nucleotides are TGTGCCATCAGGGCAGCACAAGAGACCCAGTACTTC.

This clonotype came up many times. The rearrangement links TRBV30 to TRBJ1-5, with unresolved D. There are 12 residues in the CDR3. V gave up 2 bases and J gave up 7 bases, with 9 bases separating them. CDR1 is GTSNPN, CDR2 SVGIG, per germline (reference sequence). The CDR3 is CAWSFLGQPQHF. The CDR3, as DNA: TGTGCCTGGAGTTTTTTAGGGCAGCCCCAGCATTTT.

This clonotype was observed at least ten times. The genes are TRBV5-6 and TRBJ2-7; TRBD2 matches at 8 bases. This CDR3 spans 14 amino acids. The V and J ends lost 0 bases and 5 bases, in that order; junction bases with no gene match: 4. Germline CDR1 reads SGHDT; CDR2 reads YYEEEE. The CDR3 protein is CASSLGRGGNEQYF. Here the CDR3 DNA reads TGTGCCAGCAGCTTGGGCCGGGGGGGGAACGAGCAGTACTTC.

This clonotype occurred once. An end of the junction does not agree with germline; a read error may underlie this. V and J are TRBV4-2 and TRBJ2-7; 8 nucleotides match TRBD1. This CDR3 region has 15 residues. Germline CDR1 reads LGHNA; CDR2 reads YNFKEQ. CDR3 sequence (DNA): TGTGCCAGCATCCAAGACAGGGGTAGGTCCTGCGAGCAGTACTTC. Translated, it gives CASIQDRGRSCEQYF.

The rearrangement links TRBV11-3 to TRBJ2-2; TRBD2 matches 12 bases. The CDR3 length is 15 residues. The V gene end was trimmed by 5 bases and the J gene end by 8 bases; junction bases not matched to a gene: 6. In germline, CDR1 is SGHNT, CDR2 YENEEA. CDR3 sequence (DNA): TGTGCCAGCAGCCCCAGACTAGCGGGAGAAGGGGAGCTGTTTTTT. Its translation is CASSPRLAGEGELFF.

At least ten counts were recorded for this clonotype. CDR3 protein: CASSLVGQGRETQYF. CDR3 coding DNA: TGCGCCAGCAGCTTGGTCGGCCAGGGACGAGAGACCCAGTACTTC. The gene calls are TRBV5-1 and TRBJ2-5, with D perhaps being TRBD1 or TRBD2 (5 bases each). Germline V lookup: CDR1 SGHRS, CDR2 YFSETQ. V lost 0 bases and J lost 4, with 13 bases in between. CDR3 length: 15 residues.

CDR3 protein: CASSRGSYNEQFF. CDR3 in DNA: TGTGCCAGTAGTAGGGGGAGCTACAATGAGCAGTTCTTC. V is TRBV19 and J is TRBJ2-1; the D call may be TRBD1 or TRBD2 (5 bases each). V was trimmed by 4 bases and J by 3 bases, leaving 7 bases between them. The CDR3 has 13 residues. The germline CDR1 and CDR2 sequences are LNHDA and SQIVND (reference sequence).

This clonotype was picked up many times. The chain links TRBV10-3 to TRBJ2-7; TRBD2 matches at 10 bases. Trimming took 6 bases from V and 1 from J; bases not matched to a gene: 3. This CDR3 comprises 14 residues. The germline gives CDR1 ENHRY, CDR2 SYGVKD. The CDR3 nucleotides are TGTGCCATCAGCCCGGGACTAGCGTCCTACGAGCAGTACTTC. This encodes CAISPGLASYEQYF.

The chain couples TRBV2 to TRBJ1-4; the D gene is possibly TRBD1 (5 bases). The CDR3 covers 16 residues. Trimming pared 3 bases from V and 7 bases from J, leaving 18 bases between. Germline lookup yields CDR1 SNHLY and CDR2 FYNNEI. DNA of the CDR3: TGTGCCAGCAGTGACAGGGAGGCCGAACGAGGTGAAAAACTGTTTTTT. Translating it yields CASSDREAERGEKLFF.

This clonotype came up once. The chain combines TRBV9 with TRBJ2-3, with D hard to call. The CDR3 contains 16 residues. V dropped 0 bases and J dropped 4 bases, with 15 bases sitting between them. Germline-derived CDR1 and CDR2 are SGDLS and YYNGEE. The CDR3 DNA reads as TGTGCCAGCAGCGTAGGTATCGGTAGTTTTTCAGATACGCAGTATTTT. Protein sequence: CASSVGIGSFSDTQYF.

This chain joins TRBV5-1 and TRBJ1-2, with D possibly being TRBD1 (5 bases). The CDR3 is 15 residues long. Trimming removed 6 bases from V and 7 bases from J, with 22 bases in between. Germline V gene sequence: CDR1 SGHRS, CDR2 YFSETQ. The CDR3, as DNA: TGCGCCAGCATAAGAGGGGAGGCAGTCCAGGGTGGCTACACCTTC. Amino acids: CASIRGEAVQGGYTF.

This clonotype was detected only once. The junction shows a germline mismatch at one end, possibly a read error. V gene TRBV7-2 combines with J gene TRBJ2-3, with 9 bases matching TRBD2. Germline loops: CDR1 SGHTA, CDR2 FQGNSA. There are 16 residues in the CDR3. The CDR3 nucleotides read TGTGCCAGCAGCCTAGCGGGGCGGGAGAGTACAGATACGCAGTATTTT. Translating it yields CASSLAGRESTDTQYF.

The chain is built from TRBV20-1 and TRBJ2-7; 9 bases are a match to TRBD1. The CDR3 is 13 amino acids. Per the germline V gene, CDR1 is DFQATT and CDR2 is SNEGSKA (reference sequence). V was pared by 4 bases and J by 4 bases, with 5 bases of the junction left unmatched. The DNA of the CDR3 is TGCAGTGCTAACAGGGGGCTCTTTTACGAGCAGTACTTC. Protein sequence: CSANRGLFYEQYF.

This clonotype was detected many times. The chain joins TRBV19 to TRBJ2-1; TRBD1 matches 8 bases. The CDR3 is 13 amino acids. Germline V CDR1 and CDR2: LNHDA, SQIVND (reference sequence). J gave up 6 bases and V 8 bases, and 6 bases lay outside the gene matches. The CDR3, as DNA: TGTGCCAGTCGGGACAGGCCAAGCAATGAGCAGTTCTTC. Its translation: CASRDRPSNEQFF.

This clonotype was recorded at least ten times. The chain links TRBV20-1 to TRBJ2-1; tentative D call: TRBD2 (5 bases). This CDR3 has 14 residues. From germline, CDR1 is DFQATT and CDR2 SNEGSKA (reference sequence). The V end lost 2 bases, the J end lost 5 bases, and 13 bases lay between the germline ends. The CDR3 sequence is CSARTSEGDNEQFF. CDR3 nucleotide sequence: TGCAGTGCTAGAACGAGTGAGGGAGACAATGAGCAGTTCTTC.

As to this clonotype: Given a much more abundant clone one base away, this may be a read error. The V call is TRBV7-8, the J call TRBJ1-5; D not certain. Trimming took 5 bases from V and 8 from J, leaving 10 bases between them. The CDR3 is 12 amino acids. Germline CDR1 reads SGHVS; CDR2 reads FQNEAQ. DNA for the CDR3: TGTGCCAGCAGCCTTGAGGGCAAGCCCCAGCATTTT. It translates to CASSLEGKPQHF. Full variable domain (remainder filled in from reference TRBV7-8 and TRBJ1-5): GAGVSQSPRYKVAKRGQDVALRCDPISGHVSLFWYQQALGQGPEFLTYFQNEAQLDKSGLPSDRFFAERPEGSVSTLKIQRTQQEDSAVYLCASSLEGKPQHFGDGTRLSIL.

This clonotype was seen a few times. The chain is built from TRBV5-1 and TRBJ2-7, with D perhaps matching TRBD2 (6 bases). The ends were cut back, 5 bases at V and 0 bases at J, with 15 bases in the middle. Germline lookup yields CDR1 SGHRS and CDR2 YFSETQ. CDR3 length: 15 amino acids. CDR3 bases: TGCGCCAGCAGGTCCGCGTCTAGCGTCTCCTACGAGCAGTACTTC. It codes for CASRSASSVSYEQYF.

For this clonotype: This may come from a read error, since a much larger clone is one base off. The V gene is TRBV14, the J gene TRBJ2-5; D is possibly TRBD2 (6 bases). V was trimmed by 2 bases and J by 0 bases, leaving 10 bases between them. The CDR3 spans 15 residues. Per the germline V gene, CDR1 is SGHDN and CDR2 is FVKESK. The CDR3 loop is CASSQFRDYQETQYF. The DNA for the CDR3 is TGTGCCAGCAGCCAATTCCGGGACTACCAAGAGACCCAGTACTTC.

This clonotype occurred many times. The CDR3 DNA reads as TGTGCCAGCAGTGACAGGCGTAATCAGCCCCAGCATTTT. The encoded protein is CASSDRRNQPQHF. This chain connects TRBV12-3 or TRBV12-4 to TRBJ1-5; perhaps TRBD1 as D (6 bases). Trimming removed 5 bases at V and 4 bases at J, with 9 bases between. The CDR3 has 13 residues.

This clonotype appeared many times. CDR3 in DNA: TGCGCCAGCAGCTTGGCGGGGGCTCTTTTAAATGAGCAGTTCTTC. This sequence encodes CASSLAGALLNEQFF. This sequence joins TRBV5-1 and TRBJ2-5; D is perhaps TRBD1 or TRBD2 (6 bases each). The J call may be wrong; the DNA end is better matched by TRBJ2-1. The germline V gene encodes CDR1 SGHRS and CDR2 YFSETQ. The CDR3 sequence is 15 residues long.

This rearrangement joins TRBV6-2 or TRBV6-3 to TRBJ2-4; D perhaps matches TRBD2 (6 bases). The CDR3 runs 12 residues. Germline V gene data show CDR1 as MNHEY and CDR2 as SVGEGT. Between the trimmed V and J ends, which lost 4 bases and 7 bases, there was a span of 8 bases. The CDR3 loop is CASSLSGNIQYF. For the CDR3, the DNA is TGTGCCAGCAGTTTGAGCGGGAACATTCAGTACTTC.